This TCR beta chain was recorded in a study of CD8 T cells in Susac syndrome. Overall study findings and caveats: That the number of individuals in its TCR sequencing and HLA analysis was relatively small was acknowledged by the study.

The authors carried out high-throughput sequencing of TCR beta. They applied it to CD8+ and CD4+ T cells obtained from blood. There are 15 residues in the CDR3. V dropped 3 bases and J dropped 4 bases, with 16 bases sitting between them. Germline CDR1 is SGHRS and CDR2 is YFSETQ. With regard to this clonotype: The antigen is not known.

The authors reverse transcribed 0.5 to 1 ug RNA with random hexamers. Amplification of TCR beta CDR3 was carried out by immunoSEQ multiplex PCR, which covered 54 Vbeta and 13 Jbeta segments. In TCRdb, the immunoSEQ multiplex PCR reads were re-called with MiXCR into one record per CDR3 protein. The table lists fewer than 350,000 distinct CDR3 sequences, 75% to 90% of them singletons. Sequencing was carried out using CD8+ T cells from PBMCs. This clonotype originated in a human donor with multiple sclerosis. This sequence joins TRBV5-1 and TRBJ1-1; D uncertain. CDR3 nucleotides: TGCGCCAGCAGCTGGGAGGCGAGGGAGGGCACTGAAGCTTTCTTT. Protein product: CASSWEAREGTEAFF.